This entry describes one TCR beta chain. The source of the sample is a study of shared clonotypes between healthy human individuals. This CDR3 is 12 amino acids long. Looked up from germline, CDR1 is SGHAT and CDR2 is FQNNGV. V dropped 1 base and J dropped 7 bases, with 7 bases sitting between them. It was at deep level that the assay was run. The assay was immunoSEQ multiplex PCR, and TCRdb's table has in-frame clones only and misses some. The table shows some 2 million clones, with roughly 94% occurring only once. Sequencing was done on a sample of naive CD4+ T cells sorted from blood. Indicated subset: CD45RA+ positively selected. The source of this sequence is a young man in good health. V usage is TRBV11-2 and J usage is TRBJ1-2; perhaps TRBD1 as D (5 bases). CDR3 DNA sequence: TGTGCCAGCAGCTTAGTTGGGACTGGCTACACCTTC. This translates into CASSLVGTGYTF.